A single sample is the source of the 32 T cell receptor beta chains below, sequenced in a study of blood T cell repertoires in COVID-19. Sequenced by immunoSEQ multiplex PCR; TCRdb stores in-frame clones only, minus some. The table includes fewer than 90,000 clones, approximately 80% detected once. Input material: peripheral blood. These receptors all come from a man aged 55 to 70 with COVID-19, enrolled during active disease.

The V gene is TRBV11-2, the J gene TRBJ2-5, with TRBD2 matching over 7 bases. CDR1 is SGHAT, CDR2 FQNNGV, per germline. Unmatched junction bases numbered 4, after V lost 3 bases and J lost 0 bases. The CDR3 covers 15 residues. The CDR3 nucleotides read TGTGCCAGCAGCTTTGTGGGGGGGTACCAAGAGACCCAGTACTTC. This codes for CASSFVGGYQETQYF.

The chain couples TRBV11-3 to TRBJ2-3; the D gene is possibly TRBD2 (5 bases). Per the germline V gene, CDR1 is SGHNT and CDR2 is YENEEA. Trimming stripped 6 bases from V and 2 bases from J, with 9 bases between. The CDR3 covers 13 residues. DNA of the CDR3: TGTGCCAGCAGAGCGGATGCCACAGATACGCAGTATTTT. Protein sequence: CASRADATDTQYF.

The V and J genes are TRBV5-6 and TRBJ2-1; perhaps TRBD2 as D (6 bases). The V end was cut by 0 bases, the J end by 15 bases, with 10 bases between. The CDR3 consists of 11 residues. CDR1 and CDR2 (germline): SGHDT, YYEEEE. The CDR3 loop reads CASSLGGMPFF. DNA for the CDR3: TGTGCCAGCAGCTTGGGCGGGATGCCGTTCTTC.

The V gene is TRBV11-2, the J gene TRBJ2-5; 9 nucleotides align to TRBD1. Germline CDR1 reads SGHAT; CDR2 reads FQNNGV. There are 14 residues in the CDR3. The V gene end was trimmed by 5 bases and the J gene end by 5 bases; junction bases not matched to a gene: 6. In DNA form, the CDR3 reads TGTGCCAGCAGCACGGACAGGGGAGGGGAGACCCAGTACTTC. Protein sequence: CASSTDRGGETQYF.

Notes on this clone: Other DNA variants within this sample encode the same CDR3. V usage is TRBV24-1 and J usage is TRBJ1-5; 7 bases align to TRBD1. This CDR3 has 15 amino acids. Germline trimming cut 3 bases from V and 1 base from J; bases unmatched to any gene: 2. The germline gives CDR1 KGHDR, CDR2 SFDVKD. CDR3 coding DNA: TGTGCCACCAGTGATCACAGGGGAAGCAATCAGCCCCAGCATTTT. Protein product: CATSDHRGSNQPQHF.

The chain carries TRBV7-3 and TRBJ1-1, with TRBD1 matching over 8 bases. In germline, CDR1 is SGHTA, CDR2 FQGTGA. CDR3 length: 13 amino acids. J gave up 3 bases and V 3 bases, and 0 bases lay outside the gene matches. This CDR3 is CASSLDRDTEAFF. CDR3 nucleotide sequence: TGTGCCAGCAGCTTGGACAGGGACACTGAAGCTTTCTTT.

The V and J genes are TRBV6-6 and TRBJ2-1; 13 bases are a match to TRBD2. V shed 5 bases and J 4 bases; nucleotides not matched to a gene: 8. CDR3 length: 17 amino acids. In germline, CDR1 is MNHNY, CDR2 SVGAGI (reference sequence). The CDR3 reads CASSPQTSGRLYNEQFF. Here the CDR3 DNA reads TGTGCCAGCAGTCCACAGACTAGCGGGAGGTTATACAATGAGCAGTTCTTC.

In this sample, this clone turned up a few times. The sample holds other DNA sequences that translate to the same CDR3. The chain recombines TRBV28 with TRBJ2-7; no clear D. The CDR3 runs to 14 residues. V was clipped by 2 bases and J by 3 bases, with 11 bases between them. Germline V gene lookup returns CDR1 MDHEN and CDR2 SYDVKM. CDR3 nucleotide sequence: TGTGCCAGCAGTTTAACTGATACCCTCTACGAGCAGTACTTC. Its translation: CASSLTDTLYEQYF.

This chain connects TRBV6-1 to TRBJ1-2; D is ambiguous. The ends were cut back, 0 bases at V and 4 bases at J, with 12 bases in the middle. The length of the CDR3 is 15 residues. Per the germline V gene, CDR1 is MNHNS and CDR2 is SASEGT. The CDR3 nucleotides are TGTGCCAGCAGTGAAGCGGAGACTTTGACCTATGGCTACACCTTC. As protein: CASSEAETLTYGYTF.

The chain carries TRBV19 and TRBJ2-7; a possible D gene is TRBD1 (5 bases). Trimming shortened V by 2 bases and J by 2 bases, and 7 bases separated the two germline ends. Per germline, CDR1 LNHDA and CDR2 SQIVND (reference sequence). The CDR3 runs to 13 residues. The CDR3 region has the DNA TGTGCCAGTAGTATATCAGGGCCCTACGAGCAGTACTTC. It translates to CASSISGPYEQYF.

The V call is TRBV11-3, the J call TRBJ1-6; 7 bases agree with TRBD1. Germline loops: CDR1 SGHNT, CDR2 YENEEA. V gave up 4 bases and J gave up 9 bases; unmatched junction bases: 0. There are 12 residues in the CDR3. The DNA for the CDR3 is TGTGCCAGCAGCTCAGGGGGTTCACCCCTCCACTTT. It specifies CASSSGGSPLHF.

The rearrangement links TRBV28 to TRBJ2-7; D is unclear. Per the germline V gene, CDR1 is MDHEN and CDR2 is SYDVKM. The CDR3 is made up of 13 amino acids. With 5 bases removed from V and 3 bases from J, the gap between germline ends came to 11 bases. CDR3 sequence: CASSRNRNYEQYF. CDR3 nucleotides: TGTGCCAGCAGTCGTAACAGAAACTACGAGCAGTACTTC.

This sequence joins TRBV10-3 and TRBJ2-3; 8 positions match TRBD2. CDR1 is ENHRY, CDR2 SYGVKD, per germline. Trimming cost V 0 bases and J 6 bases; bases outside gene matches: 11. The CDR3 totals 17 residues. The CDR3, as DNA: TGTGCCATCAGTGAGTCACCAGTGCGGGAGGCTGGGGATACGCAGTATTTT. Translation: CAISESPVREAGDTQYF.

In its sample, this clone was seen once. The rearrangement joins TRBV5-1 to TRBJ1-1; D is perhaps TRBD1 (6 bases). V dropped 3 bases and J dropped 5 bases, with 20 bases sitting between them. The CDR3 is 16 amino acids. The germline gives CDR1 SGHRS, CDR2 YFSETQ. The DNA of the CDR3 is TGCGCCAGCAGCTCTTTGTTGGGGGCCTCGGGGACTGAAGCTTTCTTT. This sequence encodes CASSSLLGASGTEAFF.

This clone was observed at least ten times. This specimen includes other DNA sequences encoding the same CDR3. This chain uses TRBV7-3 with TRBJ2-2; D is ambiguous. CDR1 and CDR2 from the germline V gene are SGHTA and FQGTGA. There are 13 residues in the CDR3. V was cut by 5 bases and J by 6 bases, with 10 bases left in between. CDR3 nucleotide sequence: TGTGCCAGCAGCCGTGAGAGAGCCGGGGAGCTGTTTTTT. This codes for CASSRERAGELFF. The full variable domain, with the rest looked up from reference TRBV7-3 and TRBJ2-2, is GAGVSQTPSNKVTEKGKYVELRCDPISGHTALYWYRQSLGQGPEFLIYFQGTGAADDSGLPNDRFFAVRPEGSVSTLKIQRTERGDSAVYLCASSRERAGELFFGEGSRLTVL.

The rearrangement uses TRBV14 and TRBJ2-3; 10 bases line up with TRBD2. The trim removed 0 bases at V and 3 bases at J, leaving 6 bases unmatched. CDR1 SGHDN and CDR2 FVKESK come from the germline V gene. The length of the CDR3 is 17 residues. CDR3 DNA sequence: TGTGCCAGCAGCCAAGATTTGTTAGCGGGAGGAACAGATACGCAGTATTTT. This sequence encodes CASSQDLLAGGTDTQYF.

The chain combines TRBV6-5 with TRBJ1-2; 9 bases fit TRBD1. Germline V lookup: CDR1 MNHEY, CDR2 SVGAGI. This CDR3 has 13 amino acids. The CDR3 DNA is TGTGCGACCGGACAGGGGCGAAACTATGGCTACACCTTC. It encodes CATGQGRNYGYTF.

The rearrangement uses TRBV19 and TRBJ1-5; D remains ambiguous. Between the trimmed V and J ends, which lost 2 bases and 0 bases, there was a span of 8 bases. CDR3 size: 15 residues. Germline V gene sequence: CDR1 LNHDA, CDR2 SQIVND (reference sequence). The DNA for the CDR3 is TGTGCCAGTAGTATAAACGGTAATAGCAATCAGCCCCAGCATTTT. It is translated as CASSINGNSNQPQHF. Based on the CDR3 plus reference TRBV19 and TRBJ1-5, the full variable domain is DGGITQSPKYLFRKEGQNVTLSCEQNLNHDAMYWYRQDPGQGLRLIYYSQIVNDFQKGDIAEGYSVSREKKESFPLTVTSAQKNPTAFYLCASSINGNSNQPQHFGDGTRLSIL.

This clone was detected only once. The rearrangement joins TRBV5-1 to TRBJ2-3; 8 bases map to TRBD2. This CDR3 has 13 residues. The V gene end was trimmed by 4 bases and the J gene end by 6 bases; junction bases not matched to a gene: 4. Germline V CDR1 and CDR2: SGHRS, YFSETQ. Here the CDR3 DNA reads TGCGCCAGCAGCATGCGGGAGGCGGATACGCAGTATTTT. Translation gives CASSMREADTQYF.

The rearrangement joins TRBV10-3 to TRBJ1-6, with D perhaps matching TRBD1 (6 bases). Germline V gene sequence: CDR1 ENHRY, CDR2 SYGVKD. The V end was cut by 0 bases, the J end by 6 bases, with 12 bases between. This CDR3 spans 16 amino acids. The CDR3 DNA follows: TGTGCCATCAGTGAGTCTGGGGGGGGCCCTAATTCACCCCTCCACTTT. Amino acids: CAISESGGGPNSPLHF.

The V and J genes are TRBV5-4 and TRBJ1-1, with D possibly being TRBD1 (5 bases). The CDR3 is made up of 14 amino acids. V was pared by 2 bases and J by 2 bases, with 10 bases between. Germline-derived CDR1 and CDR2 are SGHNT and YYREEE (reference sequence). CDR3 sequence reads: CASSFQGLNTEAFF. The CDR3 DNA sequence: TGTGCCAGCAGCTTCCAGGGCCTAAACACTGAAGCTTTCTTT.

CDR3 nucleotides: TGTGCCAGCAGTTACTCGGGGGCGGGAGACAATGAGCAGTTCTTC. Translated: CASSYSGAGDNEQFF. The gene calls are TRBV6-5 and TRBJ2-1; D perhaps matches TRBD2 (7 bases). CDR1 MNHEY and CDR2 SVGAGI come from the germline V gene. CDR3 length equals 15 residues. Trimming took off 0 bases at V and 5 bases at J, with 11 bases between the two ends.

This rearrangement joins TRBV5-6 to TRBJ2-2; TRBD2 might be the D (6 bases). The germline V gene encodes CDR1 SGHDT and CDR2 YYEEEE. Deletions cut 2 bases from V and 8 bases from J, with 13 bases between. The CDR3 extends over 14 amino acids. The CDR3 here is CASSFGGRIGELFF. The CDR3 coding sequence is TGTGCCAGCAGCTTCGGGGGAAGGATAGGGGAGCTGTTTTTT.

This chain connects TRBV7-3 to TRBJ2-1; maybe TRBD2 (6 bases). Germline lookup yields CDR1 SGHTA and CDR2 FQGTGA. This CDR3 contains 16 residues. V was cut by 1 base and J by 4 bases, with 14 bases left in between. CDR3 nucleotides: TGTGCCAGCAGCTTAATCCAGTCTAGCGAGTACAATGAGCAGTTCTTC. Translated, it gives CASSLIQSSEYNEQFF.

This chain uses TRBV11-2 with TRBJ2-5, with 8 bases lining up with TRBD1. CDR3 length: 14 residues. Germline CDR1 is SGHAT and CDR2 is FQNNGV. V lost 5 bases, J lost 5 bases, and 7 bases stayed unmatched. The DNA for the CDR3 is TGTGCCAGCAGCCATGGACAGGGAAGGGAGACCCAGTACTTC. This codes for CASSHGQGRETQYF. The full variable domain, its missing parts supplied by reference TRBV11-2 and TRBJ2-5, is EAGVAQSPRYKIIEKRQSVAFWCNPISGHATLYWYQQILGQGPKLLIQFQNNGVVDDSQLPKDRFSAERLKGVDSTLKIQPAKLEDSAVYLCASSHGQGRETQYFGPGTRLLVL.

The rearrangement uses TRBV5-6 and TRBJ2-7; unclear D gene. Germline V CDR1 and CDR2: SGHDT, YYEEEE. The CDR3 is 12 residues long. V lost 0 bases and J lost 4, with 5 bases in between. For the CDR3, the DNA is TGTGCCAGCAGCTTGGGGCAGTACGAGCAGTACTTC. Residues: CASSLGQYEQYF.

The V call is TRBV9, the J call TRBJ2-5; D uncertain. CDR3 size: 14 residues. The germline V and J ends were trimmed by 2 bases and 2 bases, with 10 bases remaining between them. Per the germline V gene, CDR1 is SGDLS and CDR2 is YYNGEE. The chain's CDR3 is CASSVTPVQETQYF. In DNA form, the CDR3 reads TGTGCCAGCAGCGTGACACCGGTACAAGAGACCCAGTACTTC. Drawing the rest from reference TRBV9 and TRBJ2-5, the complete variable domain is DSGVTQTPKHLITATGQRVTLRCSPRSGDLSVYWYQQSLDQGLQFLIQYYNGEERAKGNILERFSAQQFPDLHSELNLSSLELGDSALYFCASSVTPVQETQYFGPGTRLLVL.

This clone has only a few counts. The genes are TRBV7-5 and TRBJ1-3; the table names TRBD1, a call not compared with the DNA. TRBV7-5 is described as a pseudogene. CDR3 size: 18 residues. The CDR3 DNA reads TGTGCCAGAAGCTTAGCTGGGGACACTTCTACCTCTGGAAACACCATATATTTT. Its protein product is CARSLAGDTSTSGNTIYF.

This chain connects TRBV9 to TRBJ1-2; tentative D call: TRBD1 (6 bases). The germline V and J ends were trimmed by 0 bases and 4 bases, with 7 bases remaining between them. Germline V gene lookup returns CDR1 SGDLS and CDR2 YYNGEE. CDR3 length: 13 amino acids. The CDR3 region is CASSVGQAYGYTF. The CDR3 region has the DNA TGTGCCAGCAGCGTAGGACAGGCCTATGGCTACACCTTC. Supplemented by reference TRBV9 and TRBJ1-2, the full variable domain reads DSGVTQTPKHLITATGQRVTLRCSPRSGDLSVYWYQQSLDQGLQFLIQYYNGEERAKGNILERFSAQQFPDLHSELNLSSLELGDSALYFCASSVGQAYGYTFGSGTRLTVV.

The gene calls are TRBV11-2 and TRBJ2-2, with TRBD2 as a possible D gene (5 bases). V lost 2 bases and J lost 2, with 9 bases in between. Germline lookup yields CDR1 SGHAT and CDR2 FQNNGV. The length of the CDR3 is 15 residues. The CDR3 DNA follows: TGTGCCAGCAGCTTAATACGGGGAAACACCGGGGAGCTGTTTTTT. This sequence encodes CASSLIRGNTGELFF.

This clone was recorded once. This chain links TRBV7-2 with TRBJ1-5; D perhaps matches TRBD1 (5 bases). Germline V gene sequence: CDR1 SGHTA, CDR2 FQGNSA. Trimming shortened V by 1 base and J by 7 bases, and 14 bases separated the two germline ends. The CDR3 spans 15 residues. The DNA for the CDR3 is TGTGCCAGCAGCTTAGTCGGGCAGGGAGGGCAGCCCCAGCATTTT. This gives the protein CASSLVGQGGQPQHF.

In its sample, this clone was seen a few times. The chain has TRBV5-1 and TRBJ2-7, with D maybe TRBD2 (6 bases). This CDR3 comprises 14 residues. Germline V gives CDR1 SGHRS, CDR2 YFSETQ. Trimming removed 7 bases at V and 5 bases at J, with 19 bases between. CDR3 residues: CASSPVEGIHEQYF. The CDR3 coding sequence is TGCGCCAGCTCGCCGGTGGAGGGGATCCACGAGCAGTACTTC.